Listed here are 15 T cell receptor beta chains from one sample, sequenced in a study of T cell responses to AZD1222 COVID-19 vaccine. The assay was immunoSEQ multiplex PCR, and TCRdb's table has in-frame clones only and misses some. Found here are roughly 130,000 clones, just over 85% of them singletons; the top ten hold 18%. The material was peripheral blood, obtained on day 0 of MenACWY control vaccination. The receptors here all came from an adult in good health.

The V and J genes are TRBV7-9 and TRBJ1-1; D possibly corresponds to TRBD1 (6 bases). CDR1 SEHNR and CDR2 FQNEAQ come from the germline V gene (reference sequence). The ends were cut back, 6 bases at V and 1 base at J, with 12 bases in the middle. The CDR3 spans 14 residues. The CDR3 reads CASRQDRPNTEAFF. The CDR3 DNA follows: TGTGCCAGCAGACAGGACAGACCGAACACTGAAGCTTTCTTT.

This clone has just a few counts. The V and J genes are TRBV28 and TRBJ1-2; D is possibly TRBD1 (5 bases). The CDR3 sequence is 14 residues long. The V end was cut by 7 bases, the J end by 7 bases, with 19 bases between. CDR1 is MDHEN and CDR2 is SYDVKM in the germline V gene. CDR3 coding DNA: TGTGCCAGCACCCAACGTGGGGGAGGGCCTGGCTACACCTTC. Encoded protein: CASTQRGGGPGYTF.

This clone occurred a few times. The chain's CDR3 is CASSLVWQGVETQYF. CDR3 DNA: TGCGCCAGCAGCTTGGTGTGGCAGGGAGTTGAGACCCAGTACTTC. J is TRBJ2-5 and V is TRBV5-1; D possibly matches TRBD1 or TRBD2 (5 bases each). The germline CDR1 and CDR2 sequences are SGHRS and YFSETQ. The V and J ends lost 0 bases and 5 bases respectively, with 14 bases between them. CDR3 length: 15 amino acids.

The gene calls are TRBV20-1 and TRBJ2-1; 7 positions match TRBD2. Germline-derived CDR1 and CDR2 are DFQATT and SNEGSKA (reference sequence). Unmatched junction bases numbered 6, after V lost 3 bases and J lost 1 base. This CDR3 is built from 15 residues. This chain's CDR3 is CSASPPSGSYNEQFF. The CDR3, as DNA: TGCAGTGCTAGTCCCCCTAGCGGTTCCTACAATGAGCAGTTCTTC.

The rearrangement uses TRBV3-1 (or the pseudogene TRBV3-2) and TRBJ2-7; D is unresolved. The germline gives CDR1 LGHDT, CDR2 YNNKEL (reference sequence). V lost 1 base to trimming and J lost 0 bases, with 7 bases between them. The CDR3 consists of 14 residues. CDR3 sequence: CASSQAAVSYEQYF. As DNA, the CDR3 is TGTGCCAGCAGCCAAGCTGCGGTCTCCTACGAGCAGTACTTC.

The chain recombines TRBV6-5 with TRBJ2-1; TRBD1 matches 7 bases. The CDR3 extends over 15 amino acids. With 6 bases clipped from V and 5 bases from J, the junction kept 10 bases outside the gene matches. CDR1 and CDR2 from the germline V gene are MNHEY and SVGAGI. CDR3 in amino acids: CASRSGRGQHNEQFF. DNA of the CDR3: TGTGCCAGCAGGTCGGGCCGGGGACAGCACAATGAGCAGTTCTTC.

In its sample, this clone is hyperexpanded. The V and J genes are TRBV11-2 and TRBJ1-1, with TRBD1 as a possible D gene (6 bases). The germline CDR1 and CDR2 sequences are SGHAT and FQNNGV. The CDR3 is 12 residues long. Trimming shortened V by 6 bases and J by 9 bases, and 14 bases separated the two germline ends. The CDR3 loop is CASSLDSAQAFF. As DNA, the CDR3 is TGTGCCAGCAGTTTGGACAGCGCTCAAGCTTTCTTT.

The chain joins TRBV12-2 to TRBJ2-3; the DNA was not compared with TRBD1, the D call given in the table. TRBV12-2 is shown as a pseudogene. There are 13 residues in the CDR3. CDR3: CASRLYRDYTQYF. The CDR3, as DNA: TGTGCAAGTCGCTTGTACAGGGATTATACGCAGTATTTT.

J is TRBJ2-7 and V is TRBV24-1; the D gene is possibly TRBD1 (6 bases). V lost 7 bases to trimming and J lost 9 bases, with 21 bases between them. The germline gives CDR1 KGHDR, CDR2 SFDVKD. This CDR3 has 14 residues. The DNA of the CDR3 is TGTGCCACCAGCTCCGGGGACAACTCTAGGACGCAGTACTTC. This codes for CATSSGDNSRTQYF.

The chain recombines TRBV19 with TRBJ2-2; tentatively, D is TRBD2 (6 bases). CDR3 length equals 16 residues. The ends were cut back, 4 bases at V and 0 bases at J, with 12 bases in the middle. CDR1 is LNHDA and CDR2 is SQIVND in the germline V gene (reference sequence). The CDR3 DNA reads TGTGCCAGTAGTACCGAAGGCGGGGCGAACACCGGGGAGCTGTTTTTT. Translated: CASSTEGGANTGELFF.

V is TRBV21-1 and J is TRBJ2-5; no DNA check was done on the table's D call, TRBD2. TRBV21-1 is designated a pseudogene. This CDR3 comprises 17 residues. Here the CDR3 DNA reads TGTGCCAGCAGCAAAGGATGTTCAGCCCTAGGCCAGGAGACCCAGTACTTC. This translates into CASSKGCSALGQETQYF.

The chain recombines TRBV10-1 with TRBJ1-1; D gene ambiguous. The CDR3 sequence is 18 residues long. Germline CDR1 is WNHNN and CDR2 is SYGVQD (reference sequence). V lost 0 bases and J 0 bases, leaving 17 bases between the germline ends. The CDR3 region is CASSESIPAAGMNTEAFF. The DNA for the CDR3 is TGCGCCAGCAGTGAGTCGATTCCCGCGGCAGGAATGAACACTGAAGCTTTCTTT.

The chain combines TRBV7-9 with TRBJ1-1; unclear D gene. The CDR3 totals 15 residues. From germline, CDR1 is SEHNR and CDR2 FQNEAQ (reference sequence). Trimming shortened V by 6 bases and J by 6 bases, and 20 bases separated the two germline ends. CDR3 coding DNA: TGTGCCAGCAGGCCCAACGCGCGTCTTAGCCCTGAAGCTTTCTTT. Translated: CASRPNARLSPEAFF.

The V and J genes are TRBV9 and TRBJ2-5, with 8 bases that match TRBD2. V lost 0 bases and J lost 5; bases outside the gene matches: 9. CDR1 and CDR2 (germline): SGDLS, YYNGEE. This CDR3 has 16 amino acids. CDR3 sequence reads: CASSVVGTRERETQYF. The CDR3 DNA reads TGTGCCAGCAGCGTAGTAGGGACTAGAGAACGCGAGACCCAGTACTTC.

The rearrangement uses TRBV19 and TRBJ1-1, with D possibly being TRBD1 (6 bases). V lost 3 bases and J 1 base, leaving 18 bases between the germline ends. From germline, CDR1 is LNHDA and CDR2 SQIVND (reference sequence). The CDR3 consists of 17 residues. In DNA, the CDR3 is TGTGCCAGTAGTATTACCCACAGGGTCGGGAAGAACACTGAAGCTTTCTTT. Its translation is CASSITHRVGKNTEAFF. Combining the CDR3 with reference TRBV19 and TRBJ1-1 gives the whole variable domain DGGITQSPKYLFRKEGQNVTLSCEQNLNHDAMYWYRQDPGQGLRLIYYSQIVNDFQKGDIAEGYSVSREKKESFPLTVTSAQKNPTAFYLCASSITHRVGKNTEAFFGQGTRLTVV.